This is a list of T cell receptor beta chains from one sample in a study of blood T cell repertoires in COVID-19. TCRdb's table, derived via immunoSEQ multiplex PCR, lists solely in-frame clones and lacks some. The sample shows fewer than 35,000 clones, 85% of them seen only once. The sequencing input was peripheral blood. All receptors come from a man in his 60s with active COVID-19. CDR3s include the opening cysteine and the closing phenylalanine or tryptophan. D genes are given only for firm matches. Size is omitted from some rows. Given values are once, few, many or a class for expanded clones.

D	V	size	J	CDR3	DNA
-	TRBV10-2	few	TRBJ2-2	CASSDPRLVPGELFF	TGCGCCAGCAGTGATCCGAGACTAGTCCCCGGGGAGCTGTTTTTT
TRBD2	TRBV29-1	few	TRBJ2-1	CSVEWVAGNEQFF	TGCAGCGTTGAATGGGTAGCGGGGAATGAGCAGTTCTTC
TRBD1	TRBV7-8	once	TRBJ2-7	CASSPPGTGYEQYF	TGTGCCAGCAGCCCCCCCGGGACAGGCTACGAGCAGTACTTC
TRBD2	TRBV11-3	-	TRBJ2-3	CASRIAGGPGDTDTQYF	TGTGCCAGCCGGATAGCGGGAGGGCCAGGGGACACAGATACGCAGTATTTT
TRBD2	TRBV28	-	TRBJ2-7	CASSLLGGSYEQYF	TGTGCCAGCAGTTTATTGGGAGGGTCCTACGAGCAGTACTTC
TRBD2	TRBV15	-	TRBJ2-4	CATSRDNSGTSGKNIQYF	TGTGCCACCAGCAGAGACAACTCCGGGACTAGCGGCAAAAACATTCAGTACTTC
TRBD2	TRBV11-2	-	TRBJ2-7	CASSKLAGAYEQYF	TGTGCCAGCAGCAAACTAGCGGGAGCCTACGAGCAGTACTTC
-	TRBV7-2	-	TRBJ2-7	CASSLLWAGEQYF	TGTGCCAGCAGCTTATTGTGGGCAGGCGAGCAGTACTTC
-	TRBV24-1	-	TRBJ1-2	CATSWRGGFGYTF	TGTGCCACCAGTTGGAGGGGGGGGTTTGGCTACACCTTC
TRBD2	TRBV24-1	-	TRBJ2-5	CATSDSSGTSMETQYF	TGTGCCACCAGTGACTCCTCCGGGACTAGTATGGAGACCCAGTACTTC
-	TRBV9	-	TRBJ2-1	CASGDSGSYNEQFF	TGTGCCAGCGGGGACAGCGGGTCCTACAATGAGCAGTTCTTC
TRBD1	TRBV28	-	TRBJ2-3	CASTFSPGQGTTDTQYF	TGTGCCAGCACCTTTTCCCCGGGACAGGGAACCACAGATACGCAGTATTTT
TRBD2	TRBV5-1	-	TRBJ2-2	CASSASGTSTGELFF	TGCGCCAGCAGCGCGTCCGGGACTAGCACCGGGGAGCTGTTTTTT
TRBD2	TRBV7-3	-	TRBJ2-2	CASSLFPSGRADDTGELFF	TGTGCCAGCAGCTTATTTCCTAGCGGGAGGGCCGACGACACCGGGGAGCTGTTTTTT
TRBD2	TRBV5-1	-	TRBJ2-6	CASSLVPGGRGSTGANVLTF	TGCGCCAGCAGCTTGGTCCCGGGCGGGAGAGGTAGCACTGGGGCCAACGTCCTGACTTTC
TRBD2	TRBV7-9	-	TRBJ2-5	CASSSNPSGTSKETQYF	TGTGCCAGCAGCTCCAACCCATCCGGGACTAGTAAGGAGACCCAGTACTTC
TRBD1	TRBV2	-	TRBJ1-2	CASTKTVGTGSGHGYTF	TGTGCCAGCACCAAAACGGTCGGGACAGGGTCAGGCCATGGCTACACCTTC
-	TRBV29-1	-	TRBJ2-5	CSVALGGETQYF	TGCAGCGTTGCTCTCGGAGGAGAGACCCAGTACTTC
-	TRBV28	-	TRBJ2-7	CASSFPLTGLYEQYF	TGTGCCAGCAGTTTTCCCCTTACAGGGCTCTACGAGCAGTACTTC
TRBD2	TRBV5-1	once	TRBJ2-1	CASSYGTSGKGEQFF	TGCGCCAGCAGCTACGGGACTAGCGGGAAAGGTGAGCAGTTCTTC
-	TRBV5-1	few	TRBJ2-7	CASSLPGSEQYF	TGCGCCAGCAGCTTACCAGGGTCCGAGCAGTACTTC
-	TRBV28	-	TRBJ2-3	CASSTLYTDTQYF	TGTGCCAGCAGTACTCTATACACAGATACGCAGTATTTT
TRBD2	TRBV3-1/TRBV3-2	few	TRBJ2-5	CASSDLRLAAQETQYF	TGTGCCAGCAGCGACTTAAGACTAGCGGCTCAAGAGACCCAGTACTTC
TRBD1	TRBV7-3	-	TRBJ2-2	CASRGQGWELFF	TGTGCCAGCAGAGGACAGGGTTGGGAGCTGTTTTTT
-	TRBV5-4	-	TRBJ2-2	CASSPPAGLNTGELFF	TGTGCCAGCAGCCCCCCCGCGGGGCTAAACACCGGGGAGCTGTTTTTT
TRBD2	TRBV18	once	TRBJ2-1	CASSAAKRGNEQFF	TGTGCCAGCTCAGCGGCAAAGCGGGGCAATGAGCAGTTCTTC
-	TRBV10-3	-	TRBJ2-2	CAISESSGGELFF	TGTGCCATCAGTGAGTCGTCCGGCGGGGAGCTGTTTTTT
TRBD1	TRBV5-1	-	TRBJ2-2	CASSAWTGVSTGELFF	TGCGCCAGCAGCGCCTGGACAGGGGTTTCGACCGGGGAGCTGTTTTTT
-	TRBV9	once	TRBJ2-3	CASGASGTDTQYF	TGTGCCAGCGGGGCTAGCGGCACAGATACGCAGTATTTT
TRBD2	TRBV4-2	-	TRBJ2-5	CASSQNMGLAGAGEETQYF	TGTGCCAGCAGCCAGAACATGGGACTAGCGGGAGCCGGCGAAGAGACCCAGTACTTC
TRBD1	TRBV11-2	-	TRBJ2-3	CASSLGQGAQRSTDTQYF	TGTGCCAGCAGCTTAGGACAGGGGGCGCAACGAAGCACAGATACGCAGTATTTT
-	TRBV4-1	-	TRBJ2-1	CASSSMGTAPGEQFF	TGCGCCAGCAGCTCCATGGGGACTGCCCCCGGAGAGCAGTTCTTC
-	TRBV4-1	-	TRBJ2-3	CASSQGLDFFADTQYF	TGCGCCAGCAGCCAAGGTTTAGATTTTTTCGCAGATACGCAGTATTTT
-	TRBV27	-	TRBJ1-6	CASSLIRVYNSPLHF	TGTGCCAGCAGTTTAATCCGGGTCTATAATTCACCCCTCCACTTT
-	TRBV6-8	-	TRBJ1-5	CASTEDSYNQPQHF	TGTGCCAGCACCGAAGACAGCTACAATCAGCCCCAGCATTTT
TRBD2	TRBV5-1	-	TRBJ2-3	CASSRRSTSASVGDTQYF	TGCGCCAGCAGCCGACGTTCGACTAGCGCATCAGTGGGAGATACGCAGTATTTT
TRBD1	TRBV6-5	-	TRBJ1-1	CASRGDRELIEAFF	TGTGCCAGCAGGGGGGACAGGGAGTTAATTGAAGCTTTCTTT
TRBD2	TRBV11-3	-	TRBJ2-3	CASSLAGRTDTQYF	TGTGCCAGCAGCCTAGCGGGTCGCACAGATACGCAGTATTTT